This T cell receptor beta chain was recorded in a study of OX40 agonist ivuxolimab in advanced cancers. For the study at large: An anti-OX40 (CD134) antibody with agonistic activity, ivuxolimab, was administered to patients. Partial responses were recorded for three patients, including one with hepatocellular carcinoma and two with cutaneous melanoma.

The table came from immunoSEQ multiplex PCR; TCRdb's copy has only in-frame clones and leaves some out. The table shows about 47,000 clones, with 70% to 90% occurring only once. Trimming stripped 4 bases from V and 7 bases from J, with 20 bases between. The germline V gene has CDR1 SGHDT and CDR2 YYEEEE. CDR3 length equals 15 residues. About this clone: Antigen: not known.

Study-wide results and limits: At 0.1 to 3.0 mg/kg and by week 6, CD4+ and CD8+ T cells in the blood had expanded clonally.

This clonotype was obtained from an adult with an advanced solid tumor such as melanoma, head and neck, liver or kidney cancer. The chain employs TRBV5-6 and TRBJ1-1; perhaps TRBD1 as D (5 bases). The sequencing here drew on CD4+ or CD8+ T cells sorted from blood, taken in a trial of the OX40 agonist ivuxolimab. The CDR3 here is CASSTGVTVTGEAFF. Here the CDR3 DNA reads TGTGCCAGCAGCACTGGGGTGACAGTTACCGGTGAAGCTTTCTTT.